Presented here are 12 T cell receptor beta chains from one specimen sequenced in a study of regulatory T cells in long-lasting Graves disease. iRepertoire HTBI primers and Arm-PCR of CDR3 regions built TCR beta libraries. TCRdb processed the multiplex PCR reads anew with MiXCR; each CDR3 protein has one entry. This sample has approximately 230,000 distinct CDR3 sequences, with about 16% found just once. Time point defined: newly diagnosed GD, antithyroid drugs for less than 3 months. The TCR library was made from RNA that had been extracted from PBMCs in TRIzol. Sequencing used peripheral blood mononuclear cells (PBMCs), obtained at new diagnosis, from a patient treated with antithyroid drugs. Receptors originate from a female donor with Graves disease.

This clonotype was counted ten times or more. The chain links TRBV19 to TRBJ2-7; D call uncertain. CDR1 LNHDA and CDR2 SQIVND come from the germline V gene (reference sequence). V dropped 6 bases and J dropped 7 bases, with 16 bases sitting between them. This CDR3 contains 13 residues. The CDR3 region has the DNA TGTGCCAGTAGGGCCGGACCCGCGCGGGAGCAGTACTTC. This translates into CASRAGPAREQYF.

As DNA, the CDR3 is TGCAGTGCTGCCGGGACAGGGGATTCTTACGAGCAGTACTTC. Residues: CSAAGTGDSYEQYF. The rearrangement uses TRBV20-1 and TRBJ2-7; 10 bases are shared with TRBD1. V was pared by 5 bases and J by 4 bases, with 8 bases of the junction left unmatched. The CDR3 contains 14 residues. Germline CDR1 reads DFQATT; CDR2 reads SNEGSKA (reference sequence).

This clonotype has a handful of counts. The rearrangement links TRBV20-1 to TRBJ2-2; 7 nucleotides align to TRBD1. Germline lookup yields CDR1 DFQATT and CDR2 SNEGSKA (reference sequence). Losses at the gene ends were 0 bases for V and 6 bases for J; bases not matched to a gene: 10. The CDR3 extends over 16 amino acids. The CDR3 sequence: CSARDSRQGSAGELFF. The CDR3 nucleotides read TGCAGTGCTAGAGATTCTCGACAGGGTTCGGCCGGGGAGCTGTTTTTT.

The gene calls are TRBV5-4 and TRBJ2-5; a possible D gene is TRBD1 (6 bases). Germline lookup yields CDR1 SGHNT and CDR2 YYREEE (reference sequence). With 1 base removed from V and 5 bases from J, the gap between germline ends came to 15 bases. This CDR3 has 15 amino acids. CDR3 DNA: TGTGCCAGCAGCTTGTCACAGGGCCATAGGGAGACCCAGTACTTC. It encodes CASSLSQGHRETQYF.

This clonotype was found many times. The V call is TRBV7-8, the J call TRBJ1-1; D call uncertain. The germline V gene has CDR1 SGHVS and CDR2 FQNEAQ. Trimming left V 0 bases short and J 4 bases short, with 15 bases between. The CDR3 runs to 16 residues. The CDR3 nucleotides read TGTGCCAGCAGCTTAGCGCTTGGGTTTGGTATCACTGAAGCTTTCTTT. This codes for CASSLALGFGITEAFF.

The rearrangement uses TRBV7-9 and TRBJ2-3; 14 bases fit TRBD2. The V and J ends lost 1 base and 1 base, in that order; junction bases with no gene match: 4. CDR1 is SEHNR and CDR2 is FQNEAQ in the germline V gene (reference sequence). CDR3 length: 18 residues. CDR3 residues: CASSLGGTSGSGTDTQYF. CDR3 nucleotide sequence: TGTGCCAGCAGCTTAGGAGGGACTAGCGGGAGTGGCACAGATACGCAGTATTTT.

As for this clonotype: A read error is likely here: a far larger clone is one base away. The chain uses TRBV11-2 and TRBJ2-5; D is ambiguous. The J call may not be correct, given that the DNA end is closer to TRBJ2-1. From germline, CDR1 is SGHAT and CDR2 FQNNGV. This CDR3 is built from 15 residues. The CDR3 nucleotides read TGTGCCAGCAGCTTAGGTTGGGCTAGTACCAATGAGCAGTTCTTC. It codes for CASSLGWASTNEQFF.

This clonotype was seen repeatedly, ten times or more. The chain carries TRBV18 and TRBJ2-1; D is ambiguous. The CDR3 has 15 residues. The V end lost 1 base, the J end lost 2 bases, and 9 bases lay between the germline ends. Per the germline V gene, CDR1 is KGHSH and CDR2 is LQKENI. CDR3 nucleotides: TGTGCCAGCTCACCACTGAATGCAGCCTACAATGAGCAGTTCTTC. This gives the protein CASSPLNAAYNEQFF.

This chain links TRBV6-1 with TRBJ1-1; TRBD1 might be the D (5 bases). Germline V gene lookup returns CDR1 MNHNS and CDR2 SASEGT. The CDR3 sequence is 15 residues long. Trimming removed 7 bases from V and 4 bases from J, with 19 bases in between. CDR3 sequence reads: CASTLFGQNPTEAFF. Written as DNA, the CDR3 is TGTGCCAGCACATTATTCGGACAAAACCCCACTGAAGCTTTCTTT.

This clonotype was observed many times. The chain has TRBV12-3 or TRBV12-4 and TRBJ2-1; TRBD1 is a possible D gene (5 bases). V lost 6 bases, J lost 7 bases, and 10 bases lay in between. The CDR3 totals 12 residues. The CDR3 DNA reads as TGTGCCAGCAGCTCATCAGGGAATGAGCAGTTCTTC. It yields the protein CASSSSGNEQFF.

This clonotype was picked up many times. The V and J genes are TRBV20-1 and TRBJ1-4; D is uncertain. Trimming cost V 3 bases and J 6 bases, with 8 bases left between them. This CDR3 has 12 amino acids. CDR1 and CDR2 (germline): DFQATT, SNEGSKA (reference sequence). The CDR3 region has the DNA TGCAGTGCTAGGGACCTCTATGAAAAACTGTTTTTT. Protein: CSARDLYEKLFF.

The chain uses TRBV13 and TRBJ2-7; 9 bases align to TRBD1. V was clipped by 4 bases and J by 3 bases; unmatched bases: 10. The V gene's germline CDR1 is PRHDT and CDR2 FYEKMQ (reference sequence). CDR3 length: 16 amino acids. The CDR3 spells CASSSTSRTGDYEQYF. CDR3 bases: TGTGCCAGCAGCTCGACGTCCAGGACAGGGGACTACGAGCAGTACTTC.